This T cell receptor (beta chain) was profiled in a study of T cells in Graves' hyperthyroidism and ophthalmopathy (dated by TCRdb to the late 2010s). Background on the whole study: Peripheral blood samples were taken at initial diagnosis, before any treatment was given. To identify distinguishing TCR V-J signatures, a discovery cohort of 100 or so patients was used, comprising 40 to 45 with Graves' ophthalmopathy and approximately 57 with stable Graves' hyperthyroidism. Whether ophthalmopathy could be predicted prospectively was tested in an independent validation cohort made up of roughly 20 hyperthyroidism patients plus 17 patients who later progressed to ophthalmopathy. The roughly 91 discovery patients were randomly split 7:3 into training and test sets. The study also compared thyroid tissue and blood T-cell repertoires from 5 to 7 Graves' hyperthyroidism patients. After blood sampling, hyperthyroidism patients were treated with methimazole at a starting dose of 30 mg daily, and ophthalmopathy patients were treated with high-dose intravenous methylprednisolone. TCR Vbeta CDR3 sequencing of 135 peripheral blood samples (roughly 43 ophthalmopathy, under 80 hyperthyroidism and approximately 17 progressor patients) is reported in the paper. Here is what the overall study found, with its caveats: Sample size was not statistically predetermined, and blinding of investigators to group allocation was not performed. In validation, the model predicted progression to ophthalmopathy a median of 6.5 months before onset, with over 60% sensitivity and nearly 75% specificity. A 13 V-J signature model separated ophthalmopathy from stable hyperthyroidism, with over 85% sensitivity and roughly 81% specificity in cross-validation and 80%/75% in testing. Blood samples also contained most of the expanded thyroid clonotypes (frequency above 0.001), which suggests that blood repertoires may reflect thyroid immune responses.

Concerning this clonotype: Its target antigen remains unknown. Qualities for individual bases were not recorded, and no much larger clone is one base off.

The TCR beta CDR3 regions were amplified from RNA transcripts. A first-round RT-PCR of the TCR CDR3 used the HTBI primer set with the Qiagen OneStep RT-PCR kit. Libraries were constructed in a second round of multiplex PCR, after which size selection and purification were carried out. Sequencing of the libraries was done on an Illumina HiSeq2000 using paired-end 100 bp reads. The paper's data handling went like this. SOAPnuke was used to process the raw data, throwing out any read that contained adapters or uncalled bases, had a mean Phred below 15, or lacked an exact constant-primer or identifier match. COPE v1.2.5 was used to merge the high-quality paired reads, and each unique nucleotide sequence was defined as a clonotype. Clonotypes were aligned to IMGT TRBV, TRBD and TRBJ reference segments using MiTCR v1.1. The analysis was restricted to V-J combinations with a frequency above 0.0001, which together covered about 99% of the repertoires. The TCS score was defined as the ratio of F50 (clonal expansion) to E x V (chaos), calculated using BLOSUM62-based TCRdist between CDR3 peptides within each V-J. Welch's t-statistics and random forest reduced 514 V-J features to 10 to 15, which were used in a naive Bayes classifier (R e1071). TCRdb reprocessing: public reads trimmed at Q25 with fastp, clones called with MiXCR, in-frame beta chains kept. Each CDR3 protein appears once, grouped with its most common genes and DNA. These V and J calls originate from TCRdb's pipeline instead of the authors' own analysis. The sample table lists roughly 380,000 distinct CDR3 sequences, 11% to 15% of them with a count of one. The leading ten clones occupy more than 9.5% of the sample.

The CDR3 spans 13 residues, from the cysteine through the phenylalanine. Here the CDR3 DNA is all that survives: 39 bases in frame from base 1. V loses 5 bases of germline sequence and J loses 2 bases, and the interval between the two ends is 7 bases. CDR1 and CDR2 are drawn from the germline V gene: KGHDR, SFDVKD. A patient counted as having stable Graves' hyperthyroidism if no progression to ophthalmopathy occurred over 18 months of follow-up. Hyperthyroidism patients were newly diagnosed, with disease duration under 2 months, and aged 18 to 65 years. Exclusion was applied to patients with uncontrolled infections, other autoimmune diseases, pregnancy or lactation. Diagnoses relied on clinical symptoms, serum thyroxine and TRAb, thyroid ultrasound and orbital computed tomography. Ficoll-Paque density gradient centrifugation was used to isolate PBMCs from about 9 ml of fresh peripheral blood. Total RNA was extracted with Trizol reagent, and quality was checked on an Agilent 2100 Bioanalyzer.

The chain couples TRBV24-1 to TRBJ2-3; no confident D gene assignment can be made. This clonotype was sampled from a woman aged 55-70 years with Graves' hyperthyroidism. Material: blood. Read as DNA, the sequence is TGTGCCACCAGTGCCGAGATCACAGATACGCAGTATTTT. Its product reads: CATSAEITDTQYF.